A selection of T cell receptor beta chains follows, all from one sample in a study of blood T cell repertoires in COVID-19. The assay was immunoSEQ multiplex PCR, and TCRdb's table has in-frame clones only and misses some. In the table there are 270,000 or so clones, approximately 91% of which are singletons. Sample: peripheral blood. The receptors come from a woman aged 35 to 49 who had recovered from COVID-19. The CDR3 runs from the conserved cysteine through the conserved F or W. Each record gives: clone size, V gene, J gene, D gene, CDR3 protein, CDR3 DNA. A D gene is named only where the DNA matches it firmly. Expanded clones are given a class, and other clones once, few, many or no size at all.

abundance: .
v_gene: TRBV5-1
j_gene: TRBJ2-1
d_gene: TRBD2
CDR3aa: CASSGALAGESNEQFF
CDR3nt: TGCGCCAGCAGCGGAGCACTAGCGGGAGAGAGCAATGAGCAGTTCTTC

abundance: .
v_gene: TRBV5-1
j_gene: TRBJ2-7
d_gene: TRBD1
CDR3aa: CASSEGQESYEQYF
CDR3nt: TGCGCCAGCAGCGAGGGACAGGAGTCCTACGAGCAGTACTTC

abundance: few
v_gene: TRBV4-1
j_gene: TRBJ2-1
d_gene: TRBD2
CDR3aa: CASSQGLLARRFNEQFF
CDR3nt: TGCGCCAGCAGCCAGGGCCTACTAGCGCGTCGATTCAATGAGCAGTTCTTC

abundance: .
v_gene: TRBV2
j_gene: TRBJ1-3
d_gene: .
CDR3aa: CASSLEFSGNTIYF
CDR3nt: TGTGCCAGCAGCCTAGAGTTCTCTGGAAACACCATATATTTT

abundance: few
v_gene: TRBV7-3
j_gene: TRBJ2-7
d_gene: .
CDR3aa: CASSLTARDEQYF
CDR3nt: TGTGCCAGCAGCTTAACCGCCCGGGACGAGCAGTACTTC

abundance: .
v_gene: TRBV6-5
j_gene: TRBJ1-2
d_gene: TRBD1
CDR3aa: CASSYGQGAFGYTF
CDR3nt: TGTGCCAGCAGTTATGGACAGGGGGCGTTTGGCTACACCTTC

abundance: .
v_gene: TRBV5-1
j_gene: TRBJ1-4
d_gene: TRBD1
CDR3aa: CASSGQGATNEKLFF
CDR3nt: TGCGCCAGCAGCGGACAGGGTGCAACTAATGAAAAACTGTTTTTT

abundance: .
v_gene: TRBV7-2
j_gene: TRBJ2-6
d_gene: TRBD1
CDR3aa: CASSPRGPSGANVLTF
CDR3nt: TGTGCCAGCAGCCCTAGGGGGCCCTCTGGGGCCAACGTCCTGACTTTC

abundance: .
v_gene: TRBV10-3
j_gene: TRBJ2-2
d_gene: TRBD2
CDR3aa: CAISEGGRTTGELFF
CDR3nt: TGTGCCATCAGTGAGGGCGGGAGGACGACCGGGGAGCTGTTTTTT

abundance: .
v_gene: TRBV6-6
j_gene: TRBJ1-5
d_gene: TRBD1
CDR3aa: CASRGQTSWTQHF
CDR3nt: TGTGCCAGCAGGGGACAGACATCGTGGACCCAGCATTTT

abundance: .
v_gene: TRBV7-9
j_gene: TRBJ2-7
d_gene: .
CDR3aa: CASSLDPGTTYEQYF
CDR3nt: TGTGCCAGCAGCTTAGATCCGGGGACAACCTACGAGCAGTACTTC

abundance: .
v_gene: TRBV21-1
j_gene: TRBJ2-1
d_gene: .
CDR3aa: CASSKARGGRAGVF
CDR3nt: TGTGCCAGCAGCAAAGCGCGCGGCGGGAGGGCCGGGGTCTTC

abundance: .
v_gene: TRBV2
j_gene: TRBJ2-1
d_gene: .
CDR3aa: CASSDRYPNNEQFF
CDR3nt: TGTGCCAGCAGTGATCGGTACCCCAACAATGAGCAGTTCTTC

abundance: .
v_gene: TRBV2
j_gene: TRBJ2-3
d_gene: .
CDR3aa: CASSEVLSTDTQYF
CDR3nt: TGTGCCAGCAGTGAAGTACTCAGCACAGATACGCAGTATTTT

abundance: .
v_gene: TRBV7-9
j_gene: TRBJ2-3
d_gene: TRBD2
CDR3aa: CASSISGRFGDTQYF
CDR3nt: TGTGCCAGCAGCATTAGCGGGAGATTTGGGGATACGCAGTATTTT

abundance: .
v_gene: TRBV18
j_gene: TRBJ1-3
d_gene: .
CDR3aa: CASSRSEGASGNTIYF
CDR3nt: TGTGCCAGCTCACGCTCTGAGGGAGCGTCTGGAAACACCATATATTTT

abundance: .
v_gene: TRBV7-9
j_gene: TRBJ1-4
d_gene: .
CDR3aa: CASSLDRGRTNF
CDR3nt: TGTGCCAGCAGCTTAGACAGAGGGAGGACCAATTTT

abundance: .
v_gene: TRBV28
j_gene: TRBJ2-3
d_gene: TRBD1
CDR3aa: CASSTPGQPTDTQYF
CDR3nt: TGTGCCAGCAGCACACCGGGACAGCCCACAGATACGCAGTATTTT

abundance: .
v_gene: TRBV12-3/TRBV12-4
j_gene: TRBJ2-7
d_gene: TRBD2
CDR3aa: CASSKLAPEQYF
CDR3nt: TGTGCCAGCAGCAAACTAGCGCCCGAGCAGTACTTC

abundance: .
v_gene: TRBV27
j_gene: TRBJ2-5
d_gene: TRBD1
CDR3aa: CASSPTARQGRETQYF
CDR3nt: TGTGCCAGCAGTCCAACAGCCCGACAGGGAAGAGAGACCCAGTACTTC

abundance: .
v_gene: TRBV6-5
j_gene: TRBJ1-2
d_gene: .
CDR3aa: CASGAGLGRGYTF
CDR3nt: TGTGCCAGCGGAGCGGGGCTTGGGCGTGGCTACACCTTC

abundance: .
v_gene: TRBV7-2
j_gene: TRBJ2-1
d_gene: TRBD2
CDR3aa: CASSPSVTSGPPDNEQFF
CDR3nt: TGTGCCAGCAGCCCGTCGGTGACTAGCGGGCCACCCGACAATGAGCAGTTCTTC

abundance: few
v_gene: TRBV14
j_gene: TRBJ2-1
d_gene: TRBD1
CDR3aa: CASSSHPGQGVDEQFF
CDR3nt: TGTGCCAGCAGCTCCCATCCGGGACAGGGAGTCGATGAGCAGTTCTTC

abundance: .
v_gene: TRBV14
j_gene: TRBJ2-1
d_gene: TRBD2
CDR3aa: CASSLTGLAGGPRLTNEQFF
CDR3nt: TGTGCCAGCAGCCTCACGGGACTAGCGGGAGGGCCGAGGCTTACAAATGAGCAGTTCTTC

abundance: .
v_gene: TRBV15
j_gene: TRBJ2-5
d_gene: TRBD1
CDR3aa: CATSRAGTEETQYF
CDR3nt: TGTGCCACCAGCAGAGCCGGGACAGAAGAGACCCAGTACTTC

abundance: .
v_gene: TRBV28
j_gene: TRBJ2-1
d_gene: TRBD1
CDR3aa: CASSLTETGTSNEQFF
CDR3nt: TGTGCCAGCAGTTTGACTGAGACAGGGACGTCGAATGAGCAGTTCTTC